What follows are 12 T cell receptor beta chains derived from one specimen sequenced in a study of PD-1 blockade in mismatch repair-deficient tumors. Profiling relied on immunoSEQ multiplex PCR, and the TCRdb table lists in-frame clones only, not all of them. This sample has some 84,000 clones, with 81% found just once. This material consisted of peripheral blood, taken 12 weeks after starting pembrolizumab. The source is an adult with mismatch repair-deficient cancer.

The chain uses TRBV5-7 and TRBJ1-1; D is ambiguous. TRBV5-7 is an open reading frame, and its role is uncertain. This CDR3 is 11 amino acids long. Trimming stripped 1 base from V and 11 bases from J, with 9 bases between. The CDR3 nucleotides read TGTGCCAGCAGCTTGTATTATGAGGCTTTCTTT. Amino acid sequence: CASSLYYEAFF.

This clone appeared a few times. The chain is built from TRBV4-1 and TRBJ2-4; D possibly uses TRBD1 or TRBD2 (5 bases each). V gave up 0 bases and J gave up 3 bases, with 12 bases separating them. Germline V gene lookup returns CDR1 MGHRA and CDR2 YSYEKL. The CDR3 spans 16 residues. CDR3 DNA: TGCGCCAGCAGCCAAGAGAGGGGTACGGTCAAAAACATTCAGTACTTC. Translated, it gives CASSQERGTVKNIQYF.

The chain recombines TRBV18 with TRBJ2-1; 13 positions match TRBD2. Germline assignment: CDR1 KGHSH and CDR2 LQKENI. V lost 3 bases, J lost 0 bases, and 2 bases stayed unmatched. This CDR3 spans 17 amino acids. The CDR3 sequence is CASSPTSGGSSYNEQFF. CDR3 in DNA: TGTGCCAGCTCACCGACTAGCGGGGGGAGCTCCTACAATGAGCAGTTCTTC.

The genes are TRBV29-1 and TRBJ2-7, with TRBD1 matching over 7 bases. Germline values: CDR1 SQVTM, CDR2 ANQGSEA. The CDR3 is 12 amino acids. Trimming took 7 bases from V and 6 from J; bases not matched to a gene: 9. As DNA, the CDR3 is TGCAGCGCCCGACAGGGCTCGGGCGAGCAGTACTTC. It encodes CSARQGSGEQYF.

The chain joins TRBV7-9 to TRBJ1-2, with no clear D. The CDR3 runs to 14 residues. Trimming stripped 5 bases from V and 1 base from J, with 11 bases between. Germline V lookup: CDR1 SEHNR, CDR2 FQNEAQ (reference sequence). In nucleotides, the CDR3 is TGTGCCAGCAGCCCCAGTGGTGTTAACTATGGCTACACCTTC. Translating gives CASSPSGVNYGYTF.

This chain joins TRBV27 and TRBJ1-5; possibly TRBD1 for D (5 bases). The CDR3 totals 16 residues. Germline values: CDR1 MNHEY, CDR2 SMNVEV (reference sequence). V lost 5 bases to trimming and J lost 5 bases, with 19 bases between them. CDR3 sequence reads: CASSPGTQNRHQPQHF. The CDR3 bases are TGTGCCAGCAGTCCCGGGACGCAAAATAGGCATCAGCCCCAGCATTTT.

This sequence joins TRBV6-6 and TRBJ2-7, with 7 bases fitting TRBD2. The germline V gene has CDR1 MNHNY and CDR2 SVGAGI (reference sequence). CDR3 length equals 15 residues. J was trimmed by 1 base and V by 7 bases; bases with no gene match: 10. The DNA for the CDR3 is TGTGCCAGCAATGCTTACTACGGGGGGTCCTACGAGCAGTACTTC. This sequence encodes CASNAYYGGSYEQYF.

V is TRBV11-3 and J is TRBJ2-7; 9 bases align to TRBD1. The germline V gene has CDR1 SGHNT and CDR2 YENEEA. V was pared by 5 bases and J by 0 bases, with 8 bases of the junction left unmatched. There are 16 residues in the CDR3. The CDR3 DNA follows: TGTGCCAGCAGCCCGAAACCGGGACAGGGCTCCTACGAGCAGTACTTC. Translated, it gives CASSPKPGQGSYEQYF. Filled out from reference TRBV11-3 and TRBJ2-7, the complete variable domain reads EAGVVQSPRYKIIEKKQPVAFWCNPISGHNTLYWYLQNLGQGPELLIRYENEEAVDDSQLPKDRFSAERLKGVDSTLKIQPAELGDSAVYLCASSPKPGQGSYEQYFGPGTRLTVT.

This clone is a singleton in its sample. CDR3 region: CASSLLGHSNNYGYTF. In nucleotides, the CDR3 is TGTGCCAGCAGTTTATTAGGCCACAGTAATAACTATGGCTACACCTTC. The genes are TRBV28 and TRBJ1-2; D remains ambiguous. The V gene lost 1 base and the J gene lost 1 base, with 13 bases spanning the gap. The CDR3 runs to 16 residues. Germline assignment: CDR1 MDHEN and CDR2 SYDVKM.

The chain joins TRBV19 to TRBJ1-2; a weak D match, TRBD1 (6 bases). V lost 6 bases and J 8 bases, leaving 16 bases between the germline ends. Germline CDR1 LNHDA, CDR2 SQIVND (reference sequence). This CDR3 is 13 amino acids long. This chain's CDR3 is CASSPGGARGYTF. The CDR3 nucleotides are TGTGCCAGTAGCCCGGGGGGGGCTCGCGGCTACACCTTC. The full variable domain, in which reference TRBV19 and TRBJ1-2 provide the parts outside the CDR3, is DGGITQSPKYLFRKEGQNVTLSCEQNLNHDAMYWYRQDPGQGLRLIYYSQIVNDFQKGDIAEGYSVSREKKESFPLTVTSAQKNPTAFYLCASSPGGARGYTFGSGTRLTVV.

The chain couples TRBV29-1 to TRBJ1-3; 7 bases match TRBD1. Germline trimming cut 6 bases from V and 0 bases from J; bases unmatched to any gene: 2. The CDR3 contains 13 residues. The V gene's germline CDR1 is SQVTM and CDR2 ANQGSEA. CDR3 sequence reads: CSVGTASGNTIYF. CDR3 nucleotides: TGCAGCGTAGGGACAGCCTCTGGAAACACCATATATTTT. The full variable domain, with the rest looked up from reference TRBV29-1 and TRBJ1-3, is SAVISQKPSRDICQRGTSLTIQCQVDSQVTMMFWYRQQPGQSLTLIATANQGSEATYESGFVIDKFPISRPNLTFSTLTVSNMSPEDSSIYLCSVGTASGNTIYFGEGSWLTVV.

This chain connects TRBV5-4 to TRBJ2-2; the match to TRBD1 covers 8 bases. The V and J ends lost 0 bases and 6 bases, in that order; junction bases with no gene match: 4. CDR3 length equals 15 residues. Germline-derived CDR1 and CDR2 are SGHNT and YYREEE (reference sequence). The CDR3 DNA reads TGTGCCAGCAGCTTGGTGCAGGGGGCTCCCGGGGAGCTGTTTTTT. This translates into CASSLVQGAPGELFF.